Below are 5 T cell receptor beta chains sequenced from a single sample in a study of control samples from healthy donors and cancer patients. Here immunoSEQ multiplex PCR was the method, and the copy in TCRdb shows in-frame clones only, minus some. In all, the sample yields fewer than 250,000 clones. The sample was blood. The receptors stem from a woman in her 30s in good health.

The V call is TRBV4-1, the J call TRBJ1-4, with D unclear. Germline loops: CDR1 MGHRA, CDR2 YSYEKL. The ends were cut back, 4 bases at V and 1 base at J, with 13 bases in the middle. CDR3 size: 16 residues. The CDR3 DNA reads as TGCGCCAGCAGCCGATCCCCTCGTGGAACTAATGAAAAACTGTTTTTT. The encoded protein is CASSRSPRGTNEKLFF.

This chain uses TRBV14 with TRBJ1-1; no reliable D call. The CDR3 runs 15 residues. V lost 4 bases to trimming and J lost 4 bases, with 16 bases between them. CDR1 and CDR2 from the germline V gene are SGHDN and FVKESK. The CDR3 spells CASSPWTRTGTEAFF. The DNA of the CDR3 is TGTGCCAGCAGCCCCTGGACTCGGACGGGCACTGAAGCTTTCTTT.

The V gene is TRBV28, the J gene TRBJ1-5, with a possible D match to TRBD1 (6 bases). The CDR3 is 14 amino acids. V gave up 4 bases and J gave up 9 bases, with 16 bases separating them. CDR1 is MDHEN and CDR2 is SYDVKM in the germline V gene. For the CDR3, the DNA is TGTGCCAGCAGTTCCCGCAGGGACAATGGGCCCCAGCATTTT. Translated: CASSSRRDNGPQHF.

The rearrangement uses TRBV19 and TRBJ2-7, with D perhaps matching TRBD1 (6 bases). Deletions cut 2 bases from V and 5 bases from J, with 10 bases between. In germline, CDR1 is LNHDA, CDR2 SQIVND (reference sequence). The CDR3 consists of 13 residues. In DNA form, the CDR3 reads TGTGCCAGTAGTATACCCGGGGACAACGAGCAGTACTTC. Its translation: CASSIPGDNEQYF.

The rearrangement links TRBV19 to TRBJ1-4, with 10 bases that match TRBD1. Germline CDR1 is LNHDA and CDR2 is SQIVND (reference sequence). The CDR3 is made up of 15 amino acids. V shed 5 bases, J shed 8 bases, and the junction held 8 bases outside the gene matches. The DNA of the CDR3 is TGTGCCAGTAGTTCACCGGGACAGGGGAGGGAAAAACTGTTTTTT. Its protein is CASSSPGQGREKLFF.